This passage covers 2 T cell receptor beta chains from one sample sequenced in a study of TIL therapy for anti-PD-1-resistant metastatic lung cancer. The time point was: pre-treatment sample, taken before nivolumab and TIL therapy. Sequencing used immunoSEQ v3. Profiled with immunoSEQ multiplex PCR; TCRdb holds only in-frame clones, not every one. This table holds nearly 60,000 clones, over 70% found once. Sequencing used blood, obtained at baseline. The receptors come from a person aged 25 to 85 with non-small cell lung cancer.

This chain links TRBV15 with TRBJ1-1, with D possibly being TRBD1 (5 bases). The CDR3 is 17 residues long. The germline gives CDR1 LNHNV, CDR2 YYDKDF (reference sequence). V lost 2 bases and J 2 bases, leaving 18 bases between the germline ends. The CDR3 reads CATSRRRTGTINTEAFF. CDR3 in DNA: TGTGCCACCAGCAGAAGAAGAACCGGGACTATCAACACTGAAGCTTTCTTT.

The V and J genes are TRBV4-1 and TRBJ1-4; TRBD1 agrees at 9 bases. Germline lookup yields CDR1 MGHRA and CDR2 YSYEKL. The CDR3 has 18 amino acids. V lost 0 bases to trimming and J lost 8 bases; unmatched junction nucleotides: 13. CDR3 in DNA: TGCGCCAGCAGCCAAGAGGCGAGACAGGGGGGCTTTAGGGAAAAACTGTTTTTT. Translating gives CASSQEARQGGFREKLFF.